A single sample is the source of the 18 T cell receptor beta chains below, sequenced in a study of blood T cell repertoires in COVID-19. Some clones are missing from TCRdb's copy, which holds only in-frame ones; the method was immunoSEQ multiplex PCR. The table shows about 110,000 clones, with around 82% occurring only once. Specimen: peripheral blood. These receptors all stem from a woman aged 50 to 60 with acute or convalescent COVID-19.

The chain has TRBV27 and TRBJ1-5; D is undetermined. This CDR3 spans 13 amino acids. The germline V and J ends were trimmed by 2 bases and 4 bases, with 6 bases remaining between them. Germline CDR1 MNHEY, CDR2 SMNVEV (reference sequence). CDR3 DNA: TGTGCCAGCAGTTTAAAGAGAAATCAGCCCCAGCATTTT. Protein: CASSLKRNQPQHF.

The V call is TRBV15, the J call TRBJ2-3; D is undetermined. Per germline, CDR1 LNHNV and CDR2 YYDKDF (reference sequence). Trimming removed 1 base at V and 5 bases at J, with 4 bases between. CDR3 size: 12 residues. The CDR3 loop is CATSRVKDTQYF. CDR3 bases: TGTGCCACCAGCAGAGTCAAAGATACGCAGTATTTT.

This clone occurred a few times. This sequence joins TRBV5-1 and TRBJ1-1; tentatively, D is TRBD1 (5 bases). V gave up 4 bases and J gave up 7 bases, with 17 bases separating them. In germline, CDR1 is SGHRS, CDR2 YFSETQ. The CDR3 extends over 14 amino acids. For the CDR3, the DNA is TGCGCCAGCAGCCCCACCCGAACGGGGGTTGAAGCTTTCTTT. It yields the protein CASSPTRTGVEAFF.

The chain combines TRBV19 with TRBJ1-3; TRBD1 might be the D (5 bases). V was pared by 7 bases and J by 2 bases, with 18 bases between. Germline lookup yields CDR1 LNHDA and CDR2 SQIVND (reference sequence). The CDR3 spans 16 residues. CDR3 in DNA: TGTGCCAGTATCCCAGACGGGGGTCTCACTGGAAACACCATATATTTT. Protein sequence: CASIPDGGLTGNTIYF.

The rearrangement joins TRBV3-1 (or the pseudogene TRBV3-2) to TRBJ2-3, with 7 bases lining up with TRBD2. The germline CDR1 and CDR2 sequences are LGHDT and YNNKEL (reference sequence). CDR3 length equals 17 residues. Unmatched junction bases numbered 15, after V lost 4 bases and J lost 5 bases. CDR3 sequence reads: CASSLGRGGLIVDTQYF. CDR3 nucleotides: TGTGCCAGCAGCCTAGGGAGGGGAGGATTGATAGTAGATACGCAGTATTTT.

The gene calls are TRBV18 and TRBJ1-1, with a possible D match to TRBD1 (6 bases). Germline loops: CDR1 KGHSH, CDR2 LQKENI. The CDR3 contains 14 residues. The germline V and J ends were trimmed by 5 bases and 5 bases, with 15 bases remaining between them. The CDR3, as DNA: TGTGCCAGCTCAGGAGAGGGAAGGGGGACTGAAGCTTTCTTT. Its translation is CASSGEGRGTEAFF.

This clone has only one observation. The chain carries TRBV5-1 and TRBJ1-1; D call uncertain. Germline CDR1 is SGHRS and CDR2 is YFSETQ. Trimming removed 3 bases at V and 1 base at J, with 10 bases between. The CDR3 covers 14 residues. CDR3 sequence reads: CASSSYGENTEAFF. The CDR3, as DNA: TGCGCCAGCAGCTCTTACGGGGAGAACACTGAAGCTTTCTTT.

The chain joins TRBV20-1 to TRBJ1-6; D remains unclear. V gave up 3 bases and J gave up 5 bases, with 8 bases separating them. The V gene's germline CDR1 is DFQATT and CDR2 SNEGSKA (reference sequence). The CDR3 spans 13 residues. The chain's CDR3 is CSASGQDNSPLHF. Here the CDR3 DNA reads TGCAGTGCTAGTGGGCAGGATAATTCACCCCTCCACTTT.

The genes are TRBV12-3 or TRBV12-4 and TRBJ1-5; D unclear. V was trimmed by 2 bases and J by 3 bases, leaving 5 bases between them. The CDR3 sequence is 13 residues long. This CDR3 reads CASSLNTNQPQHF. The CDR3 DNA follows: TGTGCCAGCAGTTTAAACACCAATCAGCCCCAGCATTTT.

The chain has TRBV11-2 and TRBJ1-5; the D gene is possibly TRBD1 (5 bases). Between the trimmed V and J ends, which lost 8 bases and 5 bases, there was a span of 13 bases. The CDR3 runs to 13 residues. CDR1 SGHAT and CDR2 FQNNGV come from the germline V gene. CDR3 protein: CASGVGGDQPQHF. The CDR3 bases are TGTGCCAGCGGAGTGGGAGGGGATCAGCCCCAGCATTTT.

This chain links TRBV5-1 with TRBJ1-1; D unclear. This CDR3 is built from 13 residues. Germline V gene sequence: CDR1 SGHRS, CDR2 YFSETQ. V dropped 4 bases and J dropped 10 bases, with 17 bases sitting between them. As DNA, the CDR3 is TGCGCCAGCAGCCCCTCGTACCCCCCAGGAGCTTTCTTT. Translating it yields CASSPSYPPGAFF.

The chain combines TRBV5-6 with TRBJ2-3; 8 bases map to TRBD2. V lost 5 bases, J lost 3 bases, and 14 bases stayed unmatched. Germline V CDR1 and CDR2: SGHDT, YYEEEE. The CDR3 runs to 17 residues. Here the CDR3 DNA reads TGTGCCAGCAGGTCCCGTGGGGTAGCGGGAAGGACAGATACGCAGTATTTT. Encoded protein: CASRSRGVAGRTDTQYF.

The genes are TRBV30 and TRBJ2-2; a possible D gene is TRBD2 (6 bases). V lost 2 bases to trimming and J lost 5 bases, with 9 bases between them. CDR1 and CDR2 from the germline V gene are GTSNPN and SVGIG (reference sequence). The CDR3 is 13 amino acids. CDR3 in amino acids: CAWSWGDTGELFF. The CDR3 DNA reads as TGTGCCTGGAGTTGGGGGGATACCGGGGAGCTGTTTTTT.

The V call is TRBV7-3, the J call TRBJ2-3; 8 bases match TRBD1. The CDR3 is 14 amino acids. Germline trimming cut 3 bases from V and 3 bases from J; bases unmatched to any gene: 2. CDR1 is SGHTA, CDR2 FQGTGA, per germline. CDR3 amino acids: CASSFTGGTDTQYF. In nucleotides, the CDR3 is TGTGCCAGCAGCTTTACAGGGGGGACAGATACGCAGTATTTT. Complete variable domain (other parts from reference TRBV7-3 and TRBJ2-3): GAGVSQTPSNKVTEKGKYVELRCDPISGHTALYWYRQSLGQGPEFLIYFQGTGAADDSGLPNDRFFAVRPEGSVSTLKIQRTERGDSAVYLCASSFTGGTDTQYFGPGTRLTVL.

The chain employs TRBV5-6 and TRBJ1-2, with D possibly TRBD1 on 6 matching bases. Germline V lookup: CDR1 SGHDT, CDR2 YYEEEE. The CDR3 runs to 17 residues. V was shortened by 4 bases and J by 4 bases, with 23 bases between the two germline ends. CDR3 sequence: CASSIQPIYRESYGYTF. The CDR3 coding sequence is TGTGCCAGCAGCATCCAGCCAATTTACAGGGAATCCTATGGCTACACCTTC.

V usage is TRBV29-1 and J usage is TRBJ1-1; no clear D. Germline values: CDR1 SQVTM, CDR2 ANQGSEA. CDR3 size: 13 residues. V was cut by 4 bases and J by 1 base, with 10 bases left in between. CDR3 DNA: TGCAGCGTTGGCTATGAGTGGAACACTGAAGCTTTCTTT. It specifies CSVGYEWNTEAFF.

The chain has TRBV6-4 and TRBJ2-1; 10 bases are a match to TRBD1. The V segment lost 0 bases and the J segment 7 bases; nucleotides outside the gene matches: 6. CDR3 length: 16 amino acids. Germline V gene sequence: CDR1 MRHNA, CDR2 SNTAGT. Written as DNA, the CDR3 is TGTGCCAGCAGTGACTCCGACAGGGGGCTATGGAATGAGCAGTTCTTC. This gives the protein CASSDSDRGLWNEQFF.

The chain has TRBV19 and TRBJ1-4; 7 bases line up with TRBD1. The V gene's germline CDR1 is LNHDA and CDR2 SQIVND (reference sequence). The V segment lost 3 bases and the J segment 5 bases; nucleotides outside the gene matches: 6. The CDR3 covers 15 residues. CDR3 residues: CASSISGTVNEKLFF. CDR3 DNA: TGTGCCAGTAGTATTTCGGGGACAGTGAATGAAAAACTGTTTTTT.